The 18 T cell receptor beta chains given below trace back to one sample, sequenced in a study of T cells in Graves' hyperthyroidism and ophthalmopathy (dated by TCRdb to the late 2010s). The library was built by means of multiplex PCR. The listed sequencing device is Illumina HiSeq 2000. TCR beta CDR3 regions were amplified from RNA transcripts. For the first round of RT-PCR on the TCR CDR3, the HTBI primer set was used together with the Qiagen OneStep RT-PCR kit. TCRdb trimmed public reads at Q25 via fastp, called clones via MiXCR and kept in-frame beta chains. Under each unique CDR3 protein, matching rows form one entry showing the most common genes and DNA. The sample table lists hundreds of thousands of distinct CDR3 sequences, less than 45% of them with a count of one. Together, the top ten hold less than 8.5% of the sample. The sample taken for sequencing was peripheral blood or thyroid tissue (not recorded which). These receptors all stem from an adult man with Graves' disease, either hyperthyroidism or ophthalmopathy (not recorded which).

Concerning this clonotype itself: A much larger clone differs by one base, so this may be a read error. V is TRBV10-3 and J is TRBJ1-1; D unresolved. Germline CDR1 and CDR2: ENHRY and SYGVKD. The CDR3 contains 15 residues. Deletions cut 2 bases from V and 0 bases from J, with 10 bases between. CDR3 loop: CAISETVGMNTEAFF. The CDR3 bases are TGTGCCATCAGTGAGACAGTGGGCATGAACACTGAAGCTTTCTTT.

For this clonotype: This may be a read error, as it is one base from a much larger clone. The V call is TRBV7-2, the J call TRBJ1-4; 8 bases are shared with TRBD1. The germline CDR1 and CDR2 sequences are SGHTA and FQGNSA. This CDR3 has 17 residues. Trimming took 5 bases from V and 5 from J; bases not matched to a gene: 13. CDR3 DNA: TGTGCCAGCAGCCCCAGCCCGCCGGGACAGGAAAATGAAAAACTGTTTTTT. This sequence encodes CASSPSPPGQENEKLFF.

The gene calls are TRBV25-1 and TRBJ2-5; perhaps TRBD1 as D (6 bases). The CDR3 loop spans 16 amino acids. CDR1 and CDR2 (germline): MGHDK, SYGVNS. V lost 4 bases and J 1 base, leaving 16 bases between the germline ends. The CDR3 sequence: CASSATDRTVQETQYF. CDR3 sequence (DNA): TGTGCCAGCAGTGCTACTGATCGGACAGTCCAAGAGACCCAGTACTTC.

The chain has TRBV19 and TRBJ1-5, with 12 bases fitting TRBD1. Trimming took 4 bases from V and 7 from J; bases not matched to a gene: 5. Germline CDR1 and CDR2: LNHDA and SQIVND (reference sequence). The CDR3 is 15 amino acids. The CDR3 bases are TGTGCCAGTAGTACGGGACAGGGGGCATGGCAGCCCCAGCATTTT. Amino acids: CASSTGQGAWQPQHF.

The chain recombines TRBV19 with TRBJ1-4, with TRBD1 matching over 7 bases. This CDR3 spans 16 amino acids. Germline V gives CDR1 LNHDA, CDR2 SQIVND (reference sequence). Trimming took 4 bases from V and 8 from J; bases not matched to a gene: 13. The CDR3 DNA is TGTGCCAGTAGTAAGGGACAGTCCGTGTGGTCCGAAAAACTGTTTTTT. It specifies CASSKGQSVWSEKLFF. Full variable domain (remainder filled in from reference TRBV19 and TRBJ1-4): DGGITQSPKYLFRKEGQNVTLSCEQNLNHDAMYWYRQDPGQGLRLIYYSQIVNDFQKGDIAEGYSVSREKKESFPLTVTSAQKNPTAFYLCASSKGQSVWSEKLFFGSGTQLSVL.

This clonotype was picked up a small number of times. The V gene is TRBV9, the J gene TRBJ2-7, with unresolved D. CDR1 SGDLS and CDR2 YYNGEE come from the germline V gene. Trimming cost V 0 bases and J 5 bases, with 12 bases left between them. The CDR3 is 14 residues long. The CDR3 is CASSVEGYGDEQYF. The CDR3 DNA reads as TGTGCCAGCAGCGTAGAAGGGTATGGAGACGAGCAGTACTTC. The whole variable domain, remainder taken from reference TRBV9 and TRBJ2-7, is DSGVTQTPKHLITATGQRVTLRCSPRSGDLSVYWYQQSLDQGLQFLIQYYNGEERAKGNILERFSAQQFPDLHSELNLSSLELGDSALYFCASSVEGYGDEQYFGPGTRLTVT.

The J gene is TRBJ1-2, the V gene TRBV29-1; D might be TRBD1 (6 bases). CDR1 is SQVTM, CDR2 ANQGSEA, per germline. Trimming removed 1 base at V and 0 bases at J, with 12 bases between. The CDR3 covers 15 residues. CDR3 DNA: TGCAGCGTTGAAGGGACAGTGACCACTAACTATGGCTACACCTTC. It translates to CSVEGTVTTNYGYTF.

The chain joins TRBV20-1 to TRBJ1-2, with 7 positions matching TRBD1. Germline CDR1 is DFQATT and CDR2 is SNEGSKA (reference sequence). Losses at the gene ends were 4 bases for V and 2 bases for J; bases not matched to a gene: 7. The CDR3 is 14 residues long. The CDR3 region is CSAIRDRTNYGYTF. The CDR3 nucleotides read TGCAGTGCTATAAGGGACAGAACGAACTATGGCTACACCTTC.

This sequence joins TRBV2 and TRBJ1-1; TRBD1 aligns across 9 bases. V dropped 7 bases and J dropped 10; count of bases not matched to a gene: 4. This CDR3 region has 11 residues. Germline CDR1 SNHLY, CDR2 FYNNEI. In DNA, the CDR3 is TGTGCCAGCACTGGGACAGGGCGAGCTTTCTTT. Its translation is CASTGTGRAFF.

V gene TRBV6-6 combines with J gene TRBJ2-2; D unresolved. V shed 6 bases and J shed 2 bases, with 10 bases lying between them. Per germline, CDR1 MNHNY and CDR2 SVGAGI (reference sequence). The length of the CDR3 is 14 residues. The CDR3 DNA reads as TGTGCCAGCAGGACCCAAACAAACACCGGGGAGCTGTTTTTT. Encoded protein: CASRTQTNTGELFF.

This clonotype was seen repeatedly, ten times or more. This chain links TRBV7-3 with TRBJ2-7; maybe TRBD2 (6 bases). This CDR3 comprises 14 residues. V was cut by 2 bases and J by 6 bases, with 14 bases left in between. Per the germline V gene, CDR1 is SGHTA and CDR2 is FQGTGA. This CDR3 reads CASSLFGQGGEQYF. The CDR3 coding sequence is TGTGCCAGCAGCTTATTTGGCCAGGGAGGCGAGCAGTACTTC.

This chain links TRBV20-1 with TRBJ2-5, with unresolved D. Germline CDR1 DFQATT, CDR2 SNEGSKA (reference sequence). V was cut by 5 bases and J by 3 bases, with 4 bases left in between. The CDR3 loop spans 10 amino acids. CDR3 residues: CSAPEETQYF. In DNA, the CDR3 is TGCAGTGCTCCGGAAGAGACCCAGTACTTC.

The CDR3 DNA reads as TGCAGCGTTGAAGCAGGCATCGGCTACACCTTC. Encoded protein: CSVEAGIGYTF. The chain employs TRBV29-1 and TRBJ1-2, with unresolved D. The V end lost 1 base, the J end lost 8 bases, and 8 bases lay between the germline ends. The germline gives CDR1 SQVTM, CDR2 ANQGSEA. The CDR3 sequence is 11 residues long.

The table lists this clonotype with many counts. This chain links TRBV7-9 with TRBJ2-5, with 10 bases identical to TRBD2. CDR1 is SEHNR and CDR2 is FQNEAQ in the germline V gene (reference sequence). Trimming took 7 bases from V and 5 from J; bases not matched to a gene: 4. The CDR3 contains 13 residues. Here the CDR3 reads CASKRGGTETQYF. The CDR3 coding sequence is TGTGCCAGCAAGCGGGGGGGCACGGAGACCCAGTACTTC.

The count of this clonotype is one. The J gene is TRBJ1-3, the V gene TRBV7-4; 7 bases match TRBD1. Looked up from germline, CDR1 is SGHVT and CDR2 is SQSDAQ. J was trimmed by 7 bases and V by 4 bases; bases with no gene match: 4. CDR3 length: 13 residues. CDR3 amino acids: CASSSTGLNTIYF. CDR3 in DNA: TGTGCCAGCAGCTCGACAGGGTTGAACACCATATATTTT.

This chain connects TRBV12-5 to TRBJ2-5; tentatively, D is TRBD2 (5 bases). The germline CDR1 and CDR2 sequences are LGHNT and FRNRAP. The CDR3 spans 13 residues. Trimming pared 0 bases from V and 6 bases from J, leaving 8 bases between. The CDR3 is CASGLVLGQTQYF. In DNA form, the CDR3 reads TGTGCTAGTGGTTTGGTACTAGGGCAGACCCAGTACTTC.

This chain uses TRBV7-9 with TRBJ1-4; the D gene is possibly TRBD1 (5 bases). Germline CDR1 SEHNR, CDR2 FQNEAQ (reference sequence). This CDR3 spans 14 amino acids. V was cut by 3 bases and J by 5 bases, with 10 bases left in between. CDR3 sequence: CASSFRDWNEKLFF. DNA for the CDR3: TGTGCCAGCAGCTTCAGGGATTGGAATGAAAAACTGTTTTTT.

The chain carries TRBV7-9 and TRBJ2-7; D possibly corresponds to TRBD1 (6 bases). V was pared by 6 bases and J by 1 base, with 19 bases between. Germline loops: CDR1 SEHNR, CDR2 FQNEAQ (reference sequence). The CDR3 runs 16 residues. CDR3 protein: CASSLHIMGQSYEQYF. The CDR3 DNA is TGTGCCAGCAGTTTGCATATAATGGGACAATCCTACGAGCAGTACTTC.